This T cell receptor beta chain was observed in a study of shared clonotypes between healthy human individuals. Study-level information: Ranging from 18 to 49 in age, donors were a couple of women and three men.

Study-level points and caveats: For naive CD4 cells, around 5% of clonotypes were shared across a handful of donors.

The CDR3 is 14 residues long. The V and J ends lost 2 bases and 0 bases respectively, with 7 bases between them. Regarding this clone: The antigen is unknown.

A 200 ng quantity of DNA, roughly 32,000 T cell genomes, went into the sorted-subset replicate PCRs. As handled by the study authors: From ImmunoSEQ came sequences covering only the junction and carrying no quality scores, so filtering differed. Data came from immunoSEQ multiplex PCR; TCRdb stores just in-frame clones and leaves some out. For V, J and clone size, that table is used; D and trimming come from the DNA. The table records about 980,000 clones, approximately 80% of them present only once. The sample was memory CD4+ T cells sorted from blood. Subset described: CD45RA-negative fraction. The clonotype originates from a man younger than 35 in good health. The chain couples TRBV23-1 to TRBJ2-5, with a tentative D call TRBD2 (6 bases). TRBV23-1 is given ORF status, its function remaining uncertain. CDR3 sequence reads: CASSQKRDQETQYF. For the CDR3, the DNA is TGCGCCAGCAGTCAAAAGCGGGACCAAGAGACCCAGTACTTC.